Each of the 6 T cell receptor beta chains below was sequenced from the same sample in a study of blood T cell repertoires in COVID-19. TCRdb keeps only in-frame clones here, not all; method: immunoSEQ multiplex PCR. The table lists fewer than 200,000 clones, roughly 90% of them singletons. Sequenced: peripheral blood. These receptors all stem from a man under 40 with COVID-19, enrolled during active disease.

V usage is TRBV2 and J usage is TRBJ2-2, with D maybe TRBD1 (5 bases). This CDR3 is built from 14 residues. CDR1 and CDR2 from the germline V gene are SNHLY and FYNNEI. Trimming removed 7 bases at V and 2 bases at J, with 11 bases between. The CDR3 sequence: CASIIDRNTGELFF. The CDR3 DNA sequence: TGTGCCAGCATTATAGACAGAAACACCGGGGAGCTGTTTTTT. Drawing the rest from reference TRBV2 and TRBJ2-2, the complete variable domain is EPEVTQTPSHQVTQMGQEVILRCVPISNHLYFYWYRQILGQKVEFLVSFYNNEISEKSEIFDDQFSVERPDGSNFTLKIRSTKLEDSAMYFCASIIDRNTGELFFGEGSRLTVL.

The chain joins TRBV5-6 to TRBJ1-3; possible D gene TRBD1, 5 bases. The germline V and J ends were trimmed by 0 bases and 7 bases, with 11 bases remaining between them. Germline V CDR1 and CDR2: SGHDT, YYEEEE. There are 14 residues in the CDR3. The CDR3 is CASSLAGWLNTIYF. The CDR3 nucleotides are TGTGCCAGCAGCTTGGCAGGGTGGCTGAACACCATATATTTT.

This clone was found once. The chain is built from TRBV5-1 and TRBJ2-1; 14 bases are shared with TRBD2. CDR3 size: 22 residues. After removal of 4 bases from V and 2 bases from J, the junction contained 20 bases not matched to a gene. CDR1 is SGHRS and CDR2 is YFSETQ in the germline V gene. This CDR3 is CASSSTGTKGTSGRSAYNEQFF. CDR3 in DNA: TGCGCCAGCAGCAGCACCGGGACCAAAGGGACTAGCGGGAGATCGGCCTACAATGAGCAGTTCTTC.

This CDR3 reads CASSQEYLTGPTEAFF. CDR3 DNA: TGCGCCAGCAGCCAGGAATACCTGACAGGACCCACTGAAGCTTTCTTT. The rearrangement joins TRBV4-3 to TRBJ1-1; possibly TRBD1 for D (6 bases). The V end was cut by 3 bases, the J end by 4 bases, with 18 bases between. The CDR3 spans 16 residues. In germline, CDR1 is LGHNA, CDR2 YSLEER.

J is TRBJ1-5 and V is TRBV30; tentative D call: TRBD1 (6 bases). The germline V gene encodes CDR1 GTSNPN and CDR2 SVGIG (reference sequence). The CDR3 is made up of 13 amino acids. V was clipped by 3 bases and J by 6 bases, with 12 bases between them. CDR3 in DNA: TGTGCCTGGAGCCTACAGGGAAGTCAGCCCCAGCATTTT. This codes for CAWSLQGSQPQHF.

V usage is TRBV2 and J usage is TRBJ1-6; possibly TRBD1 for D (5 bases). The germline CDR1 and CDR2 sequences are SNHLY and FYNNEI. Trimming stripped 8 bases from V and 14 bases from J, with 28 bases between. This CDR3 is 16 amino acids long. The CDR3 nucleotides read TGTGCCAGCGCACGCTCGTGGGCAGGCGGCGGGGGATCCCTCCACTTT. Translated: CASARSWAGGGGSLHF.